The next 23 T cell receptor beta chains were all read from a single sample in a study of beta chain features in type 1 diabetes. Regarding the study as a whole: Significant though moderate, a shortening of TCRB CDR3s appeared in all four CD4+ subsets of Type 1 diabetes patients.

Of the isolated RNA, all was reverse transcribed, and so the sequenced material was expressed TCRB transcripts. Sequencing was performed with immunoSEQ multiplex PCR; in TCRdb, only in-frame clones are kept and a portion is missing. The repertoire has under 300,000 clones, approximately 13% of them found once; the top ten carry about 0.02%. Their antigens are not known. The sequenced material came from naive CD4+ T cells from blood. The receptors come from a man aged 25 to 40 with type 1 diabetes.

The rearrangement links TRBV27 to TRBJ2-7, with D tentatively TRBD1 (9 bases). Between the trimmed V and J ends, which lost 5 bases and 7 bases, there was a span of 24 bases. Germline CDR1 reads MNHEY; CDR2 reads SMNVEV (reference sequence). The CDR3 has 16 residues. The CDR3, as DNA: TGTGCCAGCAGTCACTTAGCGGGACAGGGAGTAAGGGAGCAGTACTTC. This translates into CASSHLAGQGVREQYF.

The V gene is TRBV9, the J gene TRBJ2-7; TRBD1 agrees at 12 bases. Germline assignment: CDR1 SGDLS and CDR2 YYNGEE. Unmatched junction bases numbered 6, after V lost 3 bases and J lost 5 bases. This CDR3 region has 15 residues. CDR3 loop: CASSGRDRGRDEQYF. The CDR3 bases are TGTGCCAGCAGCGGACGGGACAGGGGGCGCGACGAGCAGTACTTC. Drawing the rest from reference TRBV9 and TRBJ2-7, the complete variable domain is DSGVTQTPKHLITATGQRVTLRCSPRSGDLSVYWYQQSLDQGLQFLIQYYNGEERAKGNILERFSAQQFPDLHSELNLSSLELGDSALYFCASSGRDRGRDEQYFGPGTRLTVT.

The rearrangement links TRBV9 to TRBJ1-1; D is unresolved. Germline loops: CDR1 SGDLS, CDR2 YYNGEE. The CDR3 is 14 amino acids. Trimming took off 0 bases at V and 7 bases at J, with 13 bases between the two ends. The CDR3 sequence: CASSVGVVMSEAFF. The CDR3 nucleotides are TGTGCCAGCAGCGTAGGTGTGGTAATGAGTGAAGCTTTCTTT. The full variable domain, with the rest looked up from reference TRBV9 and TRBJ1-1, is DSGVTQTPKHLITATGQRVTLRCSPRSGDLSVYWYQQSLDQGLQFLIQYYNGEERAKGNILERFSAQQFPDLHSELNLSSLELGDSALYFCASSVGVVMSEAFFGQGTRLTVV.

This clone has more than one count but fewer than ten. The V and J genes are TRBV11-2 and TRBJ2-1; D call uncertain. The CDR3 is 13 residues long. V gave up 3 bases and J gave up 4 bases, with 7 bases separating them. Germline assignment: CDR1 SGHAT and CDR2 FQNNGV. The CDR3, as DNA: TGTGCCAGCAGCTTCCAACATTACAATGAGCAGTTCTTC. Residues: CASSFQHYNEQFF.

The genes are TRBV6-6 and TRBJ2-4, with 12 bases lining up with TRBD1. The V segment lost 8 bases and the J segment 9 bases; nucleotides outside the gene matches: 14. Germline V gives CDR1 MNHNY, CDR2 SVGAGI (reference sequence). The CDR3 extends over 16 amino acids. The DNA of the CDR3 is TGTGCCAGCTCCGTGGGACAGGGGGCGACGGAGCTCATTCAGTACTTC. Its translation is CASSVGQGATELIQYF.

This clone was seen more than once but under ten times. The chain uses TRBV19 and TRBJ1-2; 7 bases line up with TRBD1. This CDR3 has 13 residues. The junction had 4 bases not matched to a gene; V was cut back by 5 bases and J by 4 bases. Germline V lookup: CDR1 LNHDA, CDR2 SQIVND (reference sequence). The CDR3 loop reads CASSYEGAYGYTF. The CDR3 bases are TGTGCCAGTAGTTATGAGGGGGCCTATGGCTACACCTTC.

This sequence joins TRBV14 and TRBJ1-6; 7 bases fit TRBD1. Germline CDR1 is SGHDN and CDR2 is FVKESK. Unmatched junction bases numbered 7, after V lost 4 bases and J lost 13 bases. CDR3 length: 13 residues. The CDR3, as DNA: TGTGCCAGCAGCCCCGGGACAGCCTCTCCCCTCCACTTT. Translated, it gives CASSPGTASPLHF.

A few counts support this clone. Additional DNA sequences in this sample encode the identical CDR3. J is TRBJ2-5 and V is TRBV9, with a weak D call TRBD1 (5 bases). Trimming removed 0 bases at V and 2 bases at J, with 8 bases between. The CDR3 contains 14 residues. CDR1 SGDLS and CDR2 YYNGEE come from the germline V gene. The CDR3 sequence: CASSVGGRQETQYF. The DNA of the CDR3 is TGTGCCAGCAGCGTAGGGGGCAGACAAGAGACCCAGTACTTC.

The sample holds a few counts of this clone. The chain carries TRBV4-1 and TRBJ2-7; a possible D gene is TRBD1 (5 bases). The V end lost 0 bases, the J end lost 9 bases, and 18 bases lay between the germline ends. This CDR3 has 15 residues. CDR1 and CDR2 (germline): MGHRA, YSYEKL. CDR3 residues: CASSQEWRSLGVQYF. CDR3 nucleotides: TGCGCCAGCAGCCAAGAGTGGAGATCCCTAGGGGTGCAGTACTTC.

This clone was seen more than once but under ten times. This chain links TRBV6-1 with TRBJ1-5, with D possibly being TRBD1 (5 bases). Germline CDR1 MNHNS, CDR2 SASEGT. V lost 4 bases, J lost 0 bases, and 13 bases lay in between. The CDR3 contains 16 residues. The CDR3 sequence: CASSVQLTDSNQPQHF. In DNA form, the CDR3 reads TGTGCCAGCAGTGTCCAACTGACAGATAGCAATCAGCCCCAGCATTTT.

J is TRBJ1-1 and V is TRBV5-4; weak D call: TRBD1 (6 bases). Germline V lookup: CDR1 SGHNT, CDR2 YYREEE (reference sequence). The CDR3 is made up of 14 amino acids. Trimming cost V 5 bases and J 2 bases, with 13 bases left between them. CDR3 sequence reads: CASRPRGKNTEAFF. The CDR3 nucleotides read TGTGCCAGCAGGCCAAGGGGGAAAAACACTGAAGCTTTCTTT. Full variable domain (missing parts from reference TRBV5-4 and TRBJ1-1): ETGVTQSPTHLIKTRGQQVTLRCSSQSGHNTVSWYQQALGQGPQFIFQYYREEENGRGNFPPRFSGLQFPNYSSELNVNALELDDSALYLCASRPRGKNTEAFFGQGTRLTVV.

This clone was counted only a few times. The chain has TRBV2 and TRBJ1-3, with D perhaps matching TRBD1 (5 bases). This CDR3 region has 16 residues. Germline CDR1 SNHLY, CDR2 FYNNEI. Trimming removed 5 bases at V and 1 base at J, with 15 bases between. This chain's CDR3 is CASSQRGAGSGNTIYF. DNA for the CDR3: TGTGCCAGCAGTCAGCGGGGCGCGGGATCTGGAAACACCATATATTTT.

The table lists this clone with a few counts. The chain combines TRBV27 with TRBJ1-4; no clear D gene. From germline, CDR1 is MNHEY and CDR2 SMNVEV (reference sequence). V lost 6 bases, J lost 11 bases, and 16 bases lay in between. This CDR3 comprises 13 residues. CDR3 coding DNA: TGTGCCAGCAGCGAGTTCGTCCGTAGTAAACTGTTTTTT. Translating gives CASSEFVRSKLFF.

This clone was observed a few times. J is TRBJ1-1 and V is TRBV15; perhaps TRBD1 as D (5 bases). The CDR3 spans 15 residues. Germline CDR1 LNHNV, CDR2 YYDKDF (reference sequence). V was pared by 0 bases and J by 4 bases, with 12 bases between. DNA for the CDR3: TGTGCCACCAGCAGAGATTGGGCAGGGATCACTGAAGCTTTCTTT. As protein: CATSRDWAGITEAFF.

This rearrangement joins TRBV19 to TRBJ2-5, with 8 bases lining up with TRBD2. With V trimmed by 3 bases and J by 0 bases, 6 bases remained unmatched. The CDR3 covers 16 residues. Germline loops: CDR1 LNHDA, CDR2 SQIVND (reference sequence). CDR3 DNA sequence: TGTGCCAGTAGTATTAGTACTAGCGGATACCAAGAGACCCAGTACTTC. The encoded protein is CASSISTSGYQETQYF.

The chain employs TRBV18 and TRBJ1-5, with TRBD1 identical over 11 bases. The CDR3 is 15 residues long. The germline V gene encodes CDR1 KGHSH and CDR2 LQKENI. The ends lost 2 bases at V and 7 bases at J; junction bases unmatched: 4. The CDR3 is CASSPGQGAQQPQHF. The CDR3 DNA reads TGTGCCAGCTCACCAGGACAGGGGGCACAGCAGCCCCAGCATTTT.

V is TRBV6-6 and J is TRBJ2-5; D gene unclear. CDR1 and CDR2 (germline): MNHNY, SVGAGI (reference sequence). CDR3 length equals 12 residues. Trimming took 2 bases from V and 5 from J, leaving 6 bases between them. The CDR3 DNA reads TGTGCCAGCAGTTACGGGCAGGAGACCCAGTACTTC. Its translation is CASSYGQETQYF.

The chain uses TRBV19 and TRBJ2-5; TRBD1 agrees at 10 bases. CDR3 size: 16 residues. The J segment lost 5 bases and the V segment lost 4 bases, leaving 10 bases of the junction unmatched. Germline loops: CDR1 LNHDA, CDR2 SQIVND (reference sequence). The CDR3 sequence is CASSTYRGQGVETQYF. CDR3 DNA sequence: TGTGCCAGTAGTACCTACCGAGGACAGGGGGTGGAGACCCAGTACTTC. The whole variable domain, remainder taken from reference TRBV19 and TRBJ2-5, is DGGITQSPKYLFRKEGQNVTLSCEQNLNHDAMYWYRQDPGQGLRLIYYSQIVNDFQKGDIAEGYSVSREKKESFPLTVTSAQKNPTAFYLCASSTYRGQGVETQYFGPGTRLLVL.

This clone came up a few times. The rearrangement links TRBV5-6 to TRBJ2-6; 8 bases agree with TRBD1. Germline V gene lookup returns CDR1 SGHDT and CDR2 YYEEEE. Trimming cost V 3 bases and J 1 base; bases outside gene matches: 6. The CDR3 loop spans 17 amino acids. CDR3 sequence: CASSSGQGSSGANVLTF. In DNA, the CDR3 is TGTGCCAGCAGCTCCGGACAGGGATCTTCTGGGGCCAACGTCCTGACTTTC.

The chain is built from TRBV6-1 and TRBJ1-2; D might be TRBD1 (6 bases). The CDR3 totals 14 residues. V lost 4 bases and J lost 2, with 11 bases in between. CDR1 MNHNS and CDR2 SASEGT come from the germline V gene. This CDR3 is CASSGGTYNYGYTF. The CDR3 nucleotides read TGTGCCAGCAGTGGGGGGACATACAACTATGGCTACACCTTC.

In its sample, this clone was seen once. The chain couples TRBV5-4 to TRBJ2-1, with D possibly being TRBD1 (6 bases). This CDR3 is 15 amino acids long. V was pared by 4 bases and J by 9 bases, with 20 bases between. Germline CDR1 SGHNT, CDR2 YYREEE (reference sequence). The CDR3 bases are TGTGCCAGCAGCCCACCCGACAGGCCGTCAGGTGAGCAGTTCTTC. This sequence encodes CASSPPDRPSGEQFF.

This clone was detected only a few times. This chain connects TRBV6-5 to TRBJ1-4; 8 positions agree with TRBD1. V lost 5 bases, J lost 8 bases, and 1 base stayed unmatched. Germline-derived CDR1 and CDR2 are MNHEY and SVGAGI. CDR3 length: 12 amino acids. CDR3 coding DNA: TGTGCCAGCAGTCGACAGGGGGAAAAACTGTTTTTT. This sequence encodes CASSRQGEKLFF.

The chain uses TRBV6-5 and TRBJ1-1; weak D call: TRBD1 (5 bases). The germline V gene encodes CDR1 MNHEY and CDR2 SVGAGI. CDR3 length: 12 amino acids. V lost 11 bases and J lost 3, with 13 bases in between. The CDR3 sequence is CAVGRGDTEAFF. The CDR3 region has the DNA TGTGCCGTCGGACGGGGGGACACTGAAGCTTTCTTT.